Listed below are T cell receptor beta chains from one sample, sequenced in a study of blood T cell repertoires in COVID-19. The assay was immunoSEQ multiplex PCR, and TCRdb's table has in-frame clones only and misses some. This table holds 150,000 to 200,000 clones, around 92% found once. The sample comprised peripheral blood. These receptors were collected from a young man with COVID-19, enrolled during active disease. CDR3s leave out the opening cysteine and the closing phenylalanine or tryptophan. The order of the fields is clone size, J gene, V gene, CDR3 protein. Rows may omit the clone size; those that give it use once, few, many or a size class.

clone_size: -; j_call: TRBJ2-1; v_call: TRBV27; cdr3_aa: ASNRGPPSNEQF
clone_size: -; j_call: TRBJ1-1; v_call: TRBV19; cdr3_aa: ASSMRQSTEAF
clone_size: once; j_call: TRBJ1-1; v_call: TRBV9; cdr3_aa: ASSVTQGNTEAF
clone_size: once; j_call: TRBJ2-1; v_call: TRBV7-2; cdr3_aa: ASSLGGVKGEQF
clone_size: few; j_call: TRBJ1-2; v_call: TRBV12-5; cdr3_aa: ASGLSAGPYGYT
clone_size: once; j_call: TRBJ1-5; v_call: TRBV4-3; cdr3_aa: ASSQDDTSNQPQH
clone_size: -; j_call: TRBJ2-1; v_call: TRBV5-6; cdr3_aa: ASSLAGIYNEQF
clone_size: -; j_call: TRBJ1-5; v_call: TRBV6-5; cdr3_aa: ASNPQGSNQPQH
clone_size: -; j_call: TRBJ1-2; v_call: TRBV28; cdr3_aa: ASNSQGDYGYT
clone_size: -; j_call: TRBJ2-5; v_call: TRBV2; cdr3_aa: ASGRGRETQY
clone_size: -; j_call: TRBJ1-5; v_call: TRBV19; cdr3_aa: ASSKGQEQPQH
clone_size: -; j_call: TRBJ2-2; v_call: TRBV21-1; cdr3_aa: ASSKSHGQGGTGELF
clone_size: -; j_call: TRBJ2-7; v_call: TRBV6-7; cdr3_aa: ASRPRPGRGEGEQY
clone_size: -; j_call: TRBJ2-7; v_call: TRBV13; cdr3_aa: ASSSGGGETSYEQY
clone_size: -; j_call: TRBJ2-1; v_call: TRBV6-5; cdr3_aa: ASSPIITSGNEQF
clone_size: -; j_call: TRBJ1-2; v_call: TRBV11-2; cdr3_aa: ASSSGQGWFFYGYT
clone_size: once; j_call: TRBJ2-1; v_call: TRBV7-8; cdr3_aa: VSSLVTIGYNEQF
clone_size: -; j_call: TRBJ2-1; v_call: TRBV24-1; cdr3_aa: ATSDRDTGTKYNEQF
clone_size: -; j_call: TRBJ1-1; v_call: TRBV2; cdr3_aa: ASSERGSTEAF
clone_size: -; j_call: TRBJ2-1; v_call: TRBV19; cdr3_aa: ASADSSYNEQF
clone_size: -; j_call: TRBJ1-2; v_call: TRBV5-6; cdr3_aa: ASSFIGQGDGYT
clone_size: -; j_call: TRBJ1-3; v_call: TRBV18; cdr3_aa: ASSPPGGRGSGNTIY
clone_size: -; j_call: TRBJ1-3; v_call: TRBV19; cdr3_aa: ASTPGVGNTIY
clone_size: -; j_call: TRBJ2-1; v_call: TRBV4-1; cdr3_aa: ASSQEEGVVEGSREQF
clone_size: -; j_call: TRBJ2-5; v_call: TRBV5-5; cdr3_aa: ASKPRGGQRQETQY
clone_size: -; j_call: TRBJ1-5; v_call: TRBV18; cdr3_aa: ASSPAGLNQPQH
clone_size: -; j_call: TRBJ2-3; v_call: TRBV3-1/TRBV3-2; cdr3_aa: ASSHLGGDTQY
clone_size: -; j_call: TRBJ2-7; v_call: TRBV3-1/TRBV3-2; cdr3_aa: ASSSAGGRALQY
clone_size: -; j_call: TRBJ2-7; v_call: TRBV5-4; cdr3_aa: ASSFGPLSHYEQY
clone_size: few; j_call: TRBJ2-5; v_call: TRBV24-1; cdr3_aa: ATSPGLDEWETQY
clone_size: -; j_call: TRBJ1-1; v_call: TRBV6-5; cdr3_aa: ASRYRGGNTEAF
clone_size: -; j_call: TRBJ2-3; v_call: TRBV7-9; cdr3_aa: ASSEQGARDTQY
clone_size: -; j_call: TRBJ1-6; v_call: TRBV6-1; cdr3_aa: ASSEWPTYNSPLH
clone_size: -; j_call: TRBJ1-1; v_call: TRBV7-9; cdr3_aa: ASSQGQGTNLEAF
clone_size: once; j_call: TRBJ1-5; v_call: TRBV19; cdr3_aa: ASSQRTGAGWQPQH
clone_size: -; j_call: TRBJ2-7; v_call: TRBV9; cdr3_aa: ASSVKGTGGEQY
clone_size: -; j_call: TRBJ2-1; v_call: TRBV12-3/TRBV12-4; cdr3_aa: ASSPAGEQF
clone_size: -; j_call: TRBJ2-5; v_call: TRBV5-4; cdr3_aa: ASSSGQQETQY
clone_size: -; j_call: TRBJ2-7; v_call: TRBV28; cdr3_aa: ASSLPGGSVYEQY
clone_size: -; j_call: TRBJ1-5; v_call: TRBV7-9; cdr3_aa: ASSSTGSILQPQH
clone_size: -; j_call: TRBJ2-2; v_call: TRBV6-5; cdr3_aa: ASSYGGMDTGELF
clone_size: -; j_call: TRBJ1-1; v_call: TRBV11-2; cdr3_aa: ASRPPGQGGTEAF
clone_size: -; j_call: TRBJ2-5; v_call: TRBV6-5; cdr3_aa: ASSLQGKETQY
clone_size: -; j_call: TRBJ2-3; v_call: TRBV7-3; cdr3_aa: ASSLGLPGTDTQY
clone_size: -; j_call: TRBJ1-6; v_call: TRBV5-4; cdr3_aa: ASSASGMAPLH
clone_size: -; j_call: TRBJ2-1; v_call: TRBV5-6; cdr3_aa: ASSSRGQGKGWGEQF
clone_size: -; j_call: TRBJ1-1; v_call: TRBV18; cdr3_aa: ASSPRRIEANTEAF
clone_size: -; j_call: TRBJ2-1; v_call: TRBV7-2; cdr3_aa: ASSQAGLVGGNEQF
clone_size: -; j_call: TRBJ1-1; v_call: TRBV29-1; cdr3_aa: SVEAPQVWNTEAF
clone_size: -; j_call: TRBJ1-2; v_call: TRBV28; cdr3_aa: ASTGGQGNAYGYT
clone_size: -; j_call: TRBJ2-5; v_call: TRBV28; cdr3_aa: ASSFRTLGETQY
clone_size: -; j_call: TRBJ2-1; v_call: TRBV10-3; cdr3_aa: AIASDRHNEQF
clone_size: -; j_call: TRBJ1-3; v_call: TRBV19; cdr3_aa: ASSTGTTNTIY